The entry below gives a single T cell receptor beta chain sequence along with its context. Its target is unknown. This sample is drawn from a study of blood T cells in healthy people across ages. Study-wide findings and caveats: Per million T cells, TCR beta diversity dropped roughly linearly as age increased.

Then a second PCR, running about 6 to 12 cycles, was carried out with a sample-barcoded 5' primer and a J-beta primer mix. One entry per CDR3 protein results from TCRdb running MiXCR on the 5' RACE reads. The sample shows roughly 2 million distinct CDR3 sequences, 49% of them seen only once. The V gene's germline CDR1 is DFQATT and CDR2 SNEGSKA (reference sequence). This CDR3 comprises 13 residues. V was cut by 6 bases and J by 0 bases, with 11 bases left in between. Sequencing was done on a sample of blood. This TCR was sampled from a woman in her forties in good health. The chain has TRBV20-1 and TRBJ1-1; no firm D call. CDR3 in DNA: TGCAGTGCATCGACACCAATGAACACTGAAGCTTTCTTT. Protein: CSASTPMNTEAFF.